Listed below are T cell receptor beta chains from one sample, sequenced in a study of blood T cell repertoires in COVID-19. Using immunoSEQ multiplex PCR, the repertoire was profiled, and TCRdb retains in-frame clones only, with some absent. The sample consists of hundreds of thousands of clones, more than 70% of them appearing once. Material for sequencing was PBMCs or T cells enriched from blood (not recorded which). These receptors were collected from a middle-aged woman with acute COVID-19. Both conserved end residues are part of each CDR3. The order of the fields is J gene, V gene, CDR3 protein.

TRBJ2-5,TRBV6-5,CASTSDRVGETQYF
TRBJ2-5,TRBV11-3,CASSLDLGLAGDSKAQYF
TRBJ2-3,TRBV18,CASSPPKTSGSTDTQYF
TRBJ1-4,TRBV30,CAWDPLNANEKLFF
TRBJ1-5,TRBV10-3,CAISGQPEGNQPQHF
TRBJ1-1,TRBV24-1,CATSDGDSLYTEAFF
TRBJ2-7,TRBV10-1,CASSESSSGEQYF
TRBJ1-1,TRBV7-9,CASSPLSNTEAFF
TRBJ1-2,TRBV9,CASSGGQFRRSYGYTF
TRBJ1-3,TRBV19,CASSIDREAGNTIYF
TRBJ2-2,TRBV9,CASSVEAGGGGELFF
TRBJ2-7,TRBV2,CASSDYMRSYEQYF
TRBJ1-1,TRBV14,CASSQTDRDPEAFF
TRBJ1-5,TRBV21-1,CASSKDQGSNQPQHF
TRBJ1-1,TRBV29-1,CSGANTEAFF
TRBJ1-1,TRBV19,CASSQYRAPVTGGVNTEAFF
TRBJ2-2,TRBV13,CASSNRVTGELFF